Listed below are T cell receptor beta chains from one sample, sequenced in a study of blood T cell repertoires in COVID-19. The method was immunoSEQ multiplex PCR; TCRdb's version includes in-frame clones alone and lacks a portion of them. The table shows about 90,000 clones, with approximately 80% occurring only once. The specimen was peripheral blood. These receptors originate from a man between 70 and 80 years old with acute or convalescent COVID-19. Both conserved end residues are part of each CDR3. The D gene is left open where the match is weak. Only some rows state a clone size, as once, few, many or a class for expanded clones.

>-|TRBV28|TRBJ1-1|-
TGTGCCAGCAGTTTTAGTGGGCGCGAAGCTTTCTTT
CASSFSGREAFF
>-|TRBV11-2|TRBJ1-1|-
TGTGCCAGCAGCTTGAGGCCCACTGAAGCTTTCTTT
CASSLRPTEAFF
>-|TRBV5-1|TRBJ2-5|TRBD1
TGCGCCAGCAGCGGAGGGGGGACAGGTCTTGAGACCCAGTACTTC
CASSGGGTGLETQYF
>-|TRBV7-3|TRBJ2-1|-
TGTGCCAGCAGCTTCACGCGAGACAATGAGCAGTTCTTC
CASSFTRDNEQFF
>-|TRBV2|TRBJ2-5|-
TGTGCCAGCAGTGAATCCAGAGAGACCCAGTACTTC
CASSESRETQYF
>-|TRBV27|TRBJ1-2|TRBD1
TGTGCCAGCAGCTCACTTCCGGGACAGGGGGCGGTTGGCTACACCTTC
CASSSLPGQGAVGYTF
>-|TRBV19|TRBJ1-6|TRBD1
TGTGCCAGTAGTGACCAGGGGGCAGGGTCACCCCTCCACTTT
CASSDQGAGSPLHF
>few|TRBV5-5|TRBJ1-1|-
TGTGCCAGCAGCCCATCAGTGGTGAACACTGAAGCTTTCTTT
CASSPSVVNTEAFF
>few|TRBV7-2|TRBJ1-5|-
TGTGCCAGCAGCTTAGAGCAGGGAAATCAGCCCCAGCATTTT
CASSLEQGNQPQHF
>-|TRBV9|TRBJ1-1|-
TGTGCCAGCAGCCCCTACGGGGGGAGGGCTGAAGCTTTCTTT
CASSPYGGRAEAFF
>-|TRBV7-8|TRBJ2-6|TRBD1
TGTGCCAGCAGCTTGACAGGGTCCTACTTGGGGGCCAACGTCCTGACTTTC
CASSLTGSYLGANVLTF
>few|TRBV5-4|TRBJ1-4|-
TGTGCCAGCAGCTTCTCGACTTCTCGAACAGGAACTAATGAAAAACTGTTTTTT
CASSFSTSRTGTNEKLFF
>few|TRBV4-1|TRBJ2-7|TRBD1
TGCGCCAGCAGCCAAGATACGAATCGTGTGTATGGGACAGTCGAGACCTACGAGCAGTACTTC
CASSQDTNRVYGTVETYEQYF
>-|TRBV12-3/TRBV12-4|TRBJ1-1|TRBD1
TGTGCCAGCAGAAAGACAGGGGGAACTGAAGCTTTCTTT
CASRKTGGTEAFF
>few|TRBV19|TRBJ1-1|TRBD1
TGTGCCAGTAGTACAGGACAGGGCATGAACACTGAAGCTTTCTTT
CASSTGQGMNTEAFF
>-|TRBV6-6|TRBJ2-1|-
TGTGCCAGCAGTAGCGACTCCTACAATGAGCAGTTCTTC
CASSSDSYNEQFF
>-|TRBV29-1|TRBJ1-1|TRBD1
TGCAGCGGGAACAGGGGATCGGACACTGAAGCTTTCTTT
CSGNRGSDTEAFF
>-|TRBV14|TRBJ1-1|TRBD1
TGTGCCAGCAGCCAAGAGGGACAGGGGGGCACTGAAGCTTTCTTT
CASSQEGQGGTEAFF
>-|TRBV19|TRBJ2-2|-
TGTGCCAGTAGTATAGATGAGCACAGGGTGGTCACCGGGGAGCTGTTTTTT
CASSIDEHRVVTGELFF
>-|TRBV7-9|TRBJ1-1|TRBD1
TGTGCCAGCAGTTTAGGGACAGGGGGGAACACTGAAGCTTTCTTT
CASSLGTGGNTEAFF
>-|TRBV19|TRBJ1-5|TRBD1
TGTGCCAGGGAAGGACAGGCAAAATATTGCGGCAATCAGCCCCAGCATTTT
CAREGQAKYCGNQPQHF
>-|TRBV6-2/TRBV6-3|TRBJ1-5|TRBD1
TGTGCCAGCAGTTCCCACAGGGGGGCTTATAGCAATCAGCCCCAGCATTTT
CASSSHRGAYSNQPQHF
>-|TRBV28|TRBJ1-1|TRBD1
TGTGCCAGCAGTAGAGACAGGGGGCAAACGATGAACACTGAAGCTTTCTTT
CASSRDRGQTMNTEAFF
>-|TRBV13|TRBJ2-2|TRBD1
TGTGCCAGCAGCATCGCCCCGGGACAGGGGGCCGGGGAGCTGTTTTTT
CASSIAPGQGAGELFF
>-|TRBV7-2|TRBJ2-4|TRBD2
TGTGCCAGCCTTGCCCGGGGGGGGTGGGCCAAAAACATTCAGTACTTC
CASLARGGWAKNIQYF
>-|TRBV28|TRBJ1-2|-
TGTGCCAGCAGCAAGACAGTTAACTATGGCTACACCTTC
CASSKTVNYGYTF
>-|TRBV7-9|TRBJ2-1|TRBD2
TGTGCCAGCAGCCCCTTAGCGGGAGGGTTGGGCGACAATGAGCAGTTCTTC
CASSPLAGGLGDNEQFF
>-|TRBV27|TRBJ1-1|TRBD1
TGTGCCAGCAGCCATGTCATGAGACAGGGGGCCACTGAAGCTTTCTTT
CASSHVMRQGATEAFF
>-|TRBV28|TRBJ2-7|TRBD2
TGTGCCAGCAAAACTAGCGGGGCCTTCTCCTACGAGCAGTACTTC
CASKTSGAFSYEQYF
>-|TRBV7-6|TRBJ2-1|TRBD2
TGTGCCAGCAGCCGCTTAGCGGGGGATTACAATGAGCAGTTCTTC
CASSRLAGDYNEQFF
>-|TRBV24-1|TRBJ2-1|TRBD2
TGTGCCACCAGTCTAGCGGCCTACAATGAGCAGTTCTTC
CATSLAAYNEQFF
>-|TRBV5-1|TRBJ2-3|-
TGCGCCAGCAGCTTGGTGGGGCAGAGCACAGATACGCAGTATTTT
CASSLVGQSTDTQYF
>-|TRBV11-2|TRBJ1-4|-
TGTGCCAGCAGCTTAGAGCCCTTGAGCAGGGGTAATGAAAAACTGTTTTTT
CASSLEPLSRGNEKLFF
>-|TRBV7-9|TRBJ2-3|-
TGTGCCAGCAGCCCTACGGGGGACGGCACAGATACGCAGTATTTT
CASSPTGDGTDTQYF
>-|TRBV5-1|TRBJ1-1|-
TGCGCCAGCAGCCTCGGAGGTGAAGCTTTCTTT
CASSLGGEAFF
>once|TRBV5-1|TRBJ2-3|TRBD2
TGCGCCAGCAGCTTGGGTCCAGCGGGGGGGCAAGATACGCAGTATTTT
CASSLGPAGGQDTQYF
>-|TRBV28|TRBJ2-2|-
TGTGCCAGCAGCACTGCGGAGACCGGGGAGCTGTTTTTT
CASSTAETGELFF
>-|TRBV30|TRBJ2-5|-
TGTGCCTGGAGGTCTTCGCGGGAGACCCAGTACTTC
CAWRSSRETQYF
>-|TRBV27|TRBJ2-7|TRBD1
TGTGCCAGCAGTTCCGGGACAGACCTTTCCTACGAGCAGTACTTC
CASSSGTDLSYEQYF
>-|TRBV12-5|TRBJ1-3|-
TGTGCTAGTGGTCCCGACAGGCTCCCCTCTGGAAACACCATATATTTT
CASGPDRLPSGNTIYF
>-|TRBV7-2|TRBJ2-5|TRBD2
TGTGCCAGCAGCCCGGGACTAGCGGGGTCCGGGGCCCAGTACTTC
CASSPGLAGSGAQYF
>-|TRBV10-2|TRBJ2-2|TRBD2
TGCGCCAGCAGCGACCGAGCCGGGACTAGCGGGAGGGCCGACACCGGGGAGCTGTTTTTT
CASSDRAGTSGRADTGELFF
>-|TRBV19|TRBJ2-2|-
TGTGCCAGTAGTATATTCACAGGCCTGAACACCGGGGAGCTGTTTTTT
CASSIFTGLNTGELFF
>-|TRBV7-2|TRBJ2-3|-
TGTGCCAGCAGCTTAGCGGTCGGGGCAGATACGCAGTATTTT
CASSLAVGADTQYF
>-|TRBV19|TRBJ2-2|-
TGTGCCAGTAGTATCGCCAGGGTTGGGAACACCGGGGAGCTGTTTTTT
CASSIARVGNTGELFF
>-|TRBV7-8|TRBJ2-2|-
TGTGCCAGCAGCCCGCTCGGGGTGGCCGGGGAGCTGTTTTTT
CASSPLGVAGELFF
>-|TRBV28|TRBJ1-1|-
TGTGCCAGCAGCCCTCCTTTGGGGCTAGCTTTCTTT
CASSPPLGLAFF
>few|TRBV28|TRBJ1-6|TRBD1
TGTGCCAGCAGGAAACTTCCGGGACAGGGCTCATCAACCCTCCACTTT
CASRKLPGQGSSTLHF
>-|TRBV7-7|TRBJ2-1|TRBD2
TGTGCTAGCAGCTTGTCTAGCGGGGGAAACGCGAATGAGCAGTTCTTC
CASSLSSGGNANEQFF
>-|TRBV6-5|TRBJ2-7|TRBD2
TGTGCCAGCAGACAACCGGGCCTAGGGAGGGACGAGCAGTACTTC
CASRQPGLGRDEQYF
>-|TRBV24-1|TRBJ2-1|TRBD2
TGTGCCACCAGTGAGGGGTCTAGCGGGCAAAATGAGCAGTTCTTC
CATSEGSSGQNEQFF
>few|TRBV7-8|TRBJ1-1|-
TGTGCCAGCAGTCACCCCCTAGGTGGGGGGGCTAACACTGAAGCTTTCTTT
CASSHPLGGGANTEAFF
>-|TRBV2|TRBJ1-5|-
TGTGCCAGCAGTGAATACCGGGGGAACAGCAATCAGCCCCAGCATTTT
CASSEYRGNSNQPQHF
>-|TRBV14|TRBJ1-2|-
TGTGCCAGCAGCCAAGGGGGCGGCGGCTATGGCTACACCTTC
CASSQGGGGYGYTF
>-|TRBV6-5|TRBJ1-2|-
TGTGCCAGCAGCTTACAGGGTTATGGCTACACCTTC
CASSLQGYGYTF
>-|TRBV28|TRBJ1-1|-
TGTGCCAGCAGCGGACACCGGAACACTGAAGCTTTCTTT
CASSGHRNTEAFF
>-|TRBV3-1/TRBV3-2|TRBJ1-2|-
TGTGCCAGCAGCCAAGGGCAGTCTAACTATGGCTACACCTTC
CASSQGQSNYGYTF
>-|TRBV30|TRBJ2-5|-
TGTGCCTGGAGGTCTGAAGTCCGAGAGTACCAAGAGACCCAGTACTTC
CAWRSEVREYQETQYF
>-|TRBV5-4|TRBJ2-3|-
TGTGCCAGCAGCTTGGGGCAGGGCGTCGGGGGAAATACGCAGTATTTT
CASSLGQGVGGNTQYF
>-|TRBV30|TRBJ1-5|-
TGTGCCTGGAGTCCTCCGGGAGCCGACTCGTTGGTTCAGCCCCAGCATTTT
CAWSPPGADSLVQPQHF